The T cell receptor beta chain described here comes from a study of early stage breast cancer tumors. Study information: Most invasive tumors, about 75% of the 16, were ER+/PR+/HER2-. Study findings and constraints: Tumor and normal breast were distinguished via blood comparison in most of the 16 patients.

This clone was counted between two and nine times. Antigen specificity is unknown. TCRdb's copy holds only in-frame clones and misses some; the assay was immunoSEQ multiplex PCR. The sample lists over 8,500 clones, approximately 78% seen once, with 22% in the top ten. Germline V CDR1 and CDR2: MGHDK, SYGVNS. Deletions cut 8 bases from V and 5 bases from J, with 15 bases between. This CDR3 is 13 amino acids long. Sequences were obtained from breast tumor tissue. The V call is TRBV25-1, the J call TRBJ2-5; maybe TRBD1 (5 bases). This clonotype originated in a person aged 35-49 years with breast cancer. CDR3 DNA sequence: TGTGCCAGCGGTGGACACGCCGGGGAGACCCAGTACTTC. Encoded protein: CASGGHAGETQYF.